This TCR beta chain was recorded in a study of T cell clonality in common variable immunodeficiency. V shed 4 bases and J shed 4 bases, with 7 bases lying between them. There are 11 residues in the CDR3. Germline V gene lookup returns CDR1 SQVTM and CDR2 ANQGSEA. Sequencing used immunoSEQ multiplex PCR; TCRdb keeps in-frame clones, though not all of them. Observed in the sample are under 50,000 clones, none of them singletons. Study findings and constraints: In common variable immunodeficiency, TCR beta chains reportedly carried fewer deletions and N-nucleotide insertions. Shared TCRbeta clones were fewer between CVID subjects than controls.

Donors gave about 5 to 8 ml heparinized peripheral whole blood. In its sample, this clone was seen many times. No antigen is known for it. The CDR3 end falls 3 residues outside the read, so it is completed with the germline J gene. This clonotype was obtained from a person aged 18 to 70 in good health. The specimen was peripheral blood mononuclear cells. This rearrangement joins TRBV29-1 to TRBJ1-2; no firm D call. The CDR3 protein is CSVAQSYGYTF. CDR3 DNA, as far as it was read: TGCAGCGTTGCACAGTCCTATGGC.